This T cell receptor beta chain is drawn from a study of OX40 agonist ivuxolimab in advanced cancers. Regarding the complete study: Ivuxolimab was an agonistic, fully human IgG2 monoclonal antibody directed against OX40 (CD134), a costimulatory receptor. Intravenous ivuxolimab was administered to patients every 2 weeks at six dose levels: 0.01, 0.1, 0.3, 1.5, 3 and 10 mg/kg. Of the approximately 50 dose-escalation patients, hepatocellular carcinoma was present in around 19, melanoma in around 15, renal cell carcinoma in 9 and head and neck cancer in 9. In the dose-escalation cohort, more than 75% of patients were male, and the mean age was around 60 years, with a range of 23 to 79. Prior anti-PD-1, anti-PD-L1 or anti-CTLA-4 therapy was permitted, and roughly two fifths of dose-escalation patients had received checkpoint inhibitors. Partial responses occurred in three dose-escalation patients: two with cutaneous melanoma and one with hepatocellular carcinoma. Peripheral TCRbeta sequencing aimed to test whether ivuxolimab altered TCR sequence diversity and caused clonal T-cell expansion. The paper reports the monotherapy dose-escalation portion (N ≈ 50 patients) of the phase I ivuxolimab trial. The paper's findings and limits, for the study overall: Partial responders in the 0.1-3.0 mg/kg groups had among the lowest normalized peripheral clonal expansion, especially among CD8+ T cells. The antigen specificity of the peripheral T cells that underwent clonal expansion was not determined. Low levels of normalized T-cell clonal expansion were also shown by some nonresponding patients. At doses of 0.1 to 3.0 mg/kg, clonal expansion of both CD4+ and CD8+ T cells in blood was seen between baseline and week 6. After ivuxolimab, expanded clones were on average more numerous among CD8+ T cells than among CD4+ T cells.

CDR1 is given as SGHAT and CDR2 as FQNNGV, both from the germline V gene. V gives up 5 bases and J gives up 8 bases, and the segment between their germline ends measures 12 bases. Spanning cysteine to phenylalanine, the CDR3 consists of 12 amino acids. Only the CDR3 DNA stays, 36 bases, in frame from base 1. Patients with a history of autoimmune disease or receiving systemic immunosuppression were excluded from the trial. Peripheral blood for TCR sequencing was collected from all dose cohorts at baseline, on cycle 4 day 1, and on cycle 7 day 1. Samples were obtained from an open-label, multicenter, first-in-human phase I dose-escalation trial of ivuxolimab. The trial enrolled adults with locally advanced or metastatic head and neck squamous cell, hepatocellular, melanoma or renal cell carcinoma. Before TCR sequencing, CD4+ and CD8+ T cells were separately sorted from peripheral blood. Notes on this clone: The clone's antigen remains unknown. The sample holds no much larger clone one base away, and base qualities are not on file.

Genomic DNA was isolated from the sorted cells so that the TCRbeta CDR3 region could be sequenced. The immunoSEQ Assay was used for sequencing of TCRbeta CDR3 regions. The immuneACCESS repertoire file appears here via TCRdb, limited to in-frame rearrangements. These files lack a portion of the clones; in checked studies, under half of the deficit traces to unresolved V genes, and the cause of the others is not known. This sample holds about 88,000 clones; approximately 85% were observed only once. The ten top clones hold about 0.22% of the sample. The clonotype comes from an adult with an advanced solid tumor such as melanoma, head and neck, liver or kidney cancer. This specimen was CD4+ or CD8+ T cells sorted from blood, taken in a trial of the OX40 agonist ivuxolimab. Recombination joined TRBV11-2 with TRBJ1-2; there is no confident call for the D gene. The DNA sequence is TGTGCCAGCAGCAGAAGCTATTTCGGCTACACCTTC. Translated, it gives CASSRSYFGYTF.